This T cell receptor beta chain was documented in a study of tumor and adjacent non-tumor tissue in lung cancer. For the study at large: Patients comprised about a dozen adenocarcinoma, a couple of squamous cell carcinoma and 1 small cell lung cancer. Patients were aged about 31 to 76, nine to eleven men and about five women, stage I to III. About 4.17 million productive TCRbeta reads were obtained per sample on average.

About this clonotype itself: Its antigen remains unidentified. A read error is likely, as this CDR3 ends without the conserved phenylalanine or tryptophan.

Study conclusions and caveats: Significantly higher TCR diversity was found in tumor than normal lung.

A modified ARM-PCR protocol with three rounds of nested PCR amplified TCRbeta. TCRdb reprocessed the multiplex PCR reads with MiXCR, giving one entry per CDR3 protein. The sample lists about 110,000 distinct CDR3 sequences, 75% to 90% occurring once. No cell sorting was done before RNA was extracted from the tissue. The CDR3 loop spans 14 amino acids. Germline CDR1 is SGHAT and CDR2 is FQDESV (reference sequence). Trimming took off 10 bases at V and 5 bases at J, with 20 bases between the two ends. V usage is TRBV11-1 and J usage is TRBJ2-5; D might be TRBD1 (5 bases). This receptor was obtained from a man aged 65 to 85 with non-small cell lung cancer. Material for sequencing was lung tumor tissue. DNA of the CDR3: TGTGCCATCAAGAGGACATGGGGCGCGGAGACCCAGTACATC. As protein: CAIKRTWGAETQYI.